This T cell receptor (beta chain) was captured in a study of response to subunit inactivated influenza vaccine. Via MiXCR, TCRdb re-called the RT-PCR reads, giving one row per CDR3 protein. The data hold around 480,000 distinct CDR3 sequences, with 9.5% to 13% observed a single time. Germline assignment: CDR1 KGHSH and CDR2 LQKENI. This CDR3 contains 17 residues. V lost 1 base and J lost 0; bases outside the gene matches: 4. The rearrangement uses TRBV18 and TRBJ2-3, with 10 bases aligning to TRBD2. The source material was PBMCs from blood, sampled 45 days after vaccination. The TCR sequence derives from a man aged 50-60 years who received an inactivated influenza vaccine. CDR3 sequence (DNA): TGTGCCAGCTCACCACGGACTAGCGGCCTTAGCACAGATACGCAGTATTTT. Its translation: CASSPRTSGLSTDTQYF.